The clone carrying this T cell receptor (beta chain) was seen a handful of times. Its antigen is still unknown. Based on CD45RO/CCR7/CD25/CD127/CD95/CD27, CD4+ regulatory, stem cell-like memory, naive and central memory cells were sorted. The sample comes from a study of beta chain features in type 1 diabetes. Findings and caveats of the study: Cells carrying high TCR expression could end up over-represented when cDNA is sequenced. Type 1 diabetes patients had moderately but significantly shorter TCRB CDR3s in all four CD4+ subsets.

Every isolated RNA sample was fully reverse transcribed, so sequencing captured expressed TCRB transcripts. About 3.57 million reads, on average, came from each naive, central memory and regulatory T cell sample. TCRdb keeps only in-frame clones here, not all; method: immunoSEQ multiplex PCR. The sample has 300,000 to 400,000 clones; roughly 8% are singletons. Sequencing was carried out using central memory CD4+ T cells from blood. The receptor comes from a woman younger than 30 in good health.

The CDR3 protein is CASSFAFEQFF. The CDR3 nucleotides are TGTGCCAGCAGTTTTGCCTTTGAGCAGTTCTTC. The chain uses TRBV28 and TRBJ2-1; D is ambiguous. Germline lookup yields CDR1 MDHEN and CDR2 SYDVKM. V was shortened by 3 bases and J by 9 bases, with 6 bases between the two germline ends. This CDR3 contains 11 residues.